Given below is one T cell receptor (beta chain) in context. The target antigen is unknown. The data are from a study of immune evolution from preneoplasia to lung adenocarcinoma. Study-level results: Clonality was highest in normal lung, lower in later-stage lesions apparently. Top clone share appeared to fall from AAH through AIS, MIA, adenocarcinoma.

Profiled with immunoSEQ multiplex PCR; TCRdb holds only in-frame clones, not every one. Of roughly 5,800 clones listed, 65% to 70% are singletons. Patient tissue came from resections in Japan or China, 2014–2017. This CDR3 has 12 amino acids. Per germline, CDR1 GTSNPN and CDR2 SVGIG (reference sequence). V lost 4 bases, J lost 1 base, and 7 bases lay in between. The chain combines TRBV30 with TRBJ1-2; D is uncertain. The material sequenced was FFPE adjacent normal lung tissue. This TCR came from a person older than 75 with lung adenocarcinoma. CDR3 sequence (DNA): TGTGCCTGGATGCTAAATAACTATGGCTACACCTTC. As protein: CAWMLNNYGYTF.